The 28 T cell receptor beta chains below were found in one sample sequenced in a study of OX40 agonist ivuxolimab in advanced cancers. Profiling relied on immunoSEQ multiplex PCR, and the TCRdb table lists in-frame clones only, not all of them. The data contain some 30,000 clones, 74% of them singletons. The sequenced sample was CD4+ or CD8+ T cells sorted from blood, obtained in a trial of the OX40 agonist ivuxolimab. All receptors derive from an adult with an advanced solid tumor such as melanoma, head and neck, liver or kidney cancer.

V and J are TRBV9 and TRBJ2-7; D possibly corresponds to TRBD1 (6 bases). Per the germline V gene, CDR1 is SGDLS and CDR2 is YYNGEE. This CDR3 spans 14 amino acids. Trimming took off 4 bases at V and 3 bases at J, with 14 bases between the two ends. CDR3 residues: CASSPQGFSYEQYF. Here the CDR3 DNA reads TGTGCCAGCAGCCCCCAGGGGTTTAGCTACGAGCAGTACTTC.

In its sample, this clone ranks as medium-sized. This sequence joins TRBV6-5 and TRBJ1-1, with D unclear. V shed 8 bases and J shed 1 base, with 14 bases lying between them. The CDR3 covers 14 residues. CDR1 and CDR2 from the germline V gene are MNHEY and SVGAGI. CDR3 loop: CASSRVGRNTEAFF. CDR3 DNA sequence: TGTGCCAGCTCCCGTGTGGGCCGGAACACTGAAGCTTTCTTT.

The rearrangement links TRBV6-1 to TRBJ1-1, with a weak D call TRBD1 (5 bases). CDR3 length: 14 residues. Germline CDR1 is MNHNS and CDR2 is SASEGT. Trimming left V 2 bases short and J 0 bases short, with 7 bases between. The CDR3, as DNA: TGTGCCAGCAGTGAACAGGGTTTGAACACTGAAGCTTTCTTT. It encodes CASSEQGLNTEAFF.

V gene TRBV4-1 combines with J gene TRBJ1-2, with a weak D call TRBD1 (5 bases). The CDR3 has 18 residues. The V and J ends lost 0 bases and 6 bases respectively, with 23 bases between them. Germline loops: CDR1 MGHRA, CDR2 YSYEKL. The CDR3 sequence is CASSQEALVGGGGDGYTF. The CDR3, as DNA: TGCGCCAGCAGCCAAGAAGCCCTCGTTGGGGGAGGCGGGGATGGCTACACCTTC.

V usage is TRBV2 and J usage is TRBJ1-1; no firm D call. V was clipped by 3 bases and J by 0 bases, with 11 bases between them. The CDR3 is 15 amino acids. Per germline, CDR1 SNHLY and CDR2 FYNNEI. The CDR3 reads CASSEYRSMNTEAFF. DNA for the CDR3: TGTGCCAGCAGTGAGTACAGATCAATGAACACTGAAGCTTTCTTT.

This clone was seen at least ten times. The chain carries TRBV11-2 and TRBJ2-2; D gene unclear. Deletions cut 0 bases from V and 0 bases from J, with 8 bases between. Germline CDR1 is SGHAT and CDR2 is FQNNGV. The CDR3 sequence is 16 residues long. The CDR3 region is CASSLDPEPNTGELFF. In nucleotides, the CDR3 is TGTGCCAGCAGCTTAGATCCCGAGCCGAACACCGGGGAGCTGTTTTTT.

The chain couples TRBV5-1 to TRBJ2-3; 8 bases agree with TRBD1. The CDR3 runs to 16 residues. CDR1 is SGHRS, CDR2 YFSETQ, per germline. V lost 3 bases to trimming and J lost 0 bases; unmatched junction nucleotides: 6. CDR3 region: CASSYQGQASTDTQYF. CDR3 nucleotides: TGCGCCAGCAGCTATCAGGGACAGGCTAGCACAGATACGCAGTATTTT. The whole variable domain, filled in from reference TRBV5-1 and TRBJ2-3, reads KAGVTQTPRYLIKTRGQQVTLSCSPISGHRSVSWYQQTPGQGLQFLFEYFSETQRNKGNFPGRFSGRQFSNSRSEMNVSTLELGDSALYLCASSYQGQASTDTQYFGPGTRLTVL.

The chain combines TRBV5-1 with TRBJ2-3, with D possibly matching TRBD1 (5 bases). CDR1 is SGHRS, CDR2 YFSETQ, per germline. Trimming removed 0 bases at V and 1 base at J, with 9 bases between. The CDR3 covers 15 residues. DNA for the CDR3: TGCGCCAGCAGCTTGGAGGGGTGGGGCACAGATACGCAGTATTTT. Translating gives CASSLEGWGTDTQYF.

The chain is built from TRBV6-1 and TRBJ1-2, with D unresolved. The germline gives CDR1 MNHNS, CDR2 SASEGT. The CDR3 contains 12 residues. The V end lost 3 bases, the J end lost 4 bases, and 6 bases lay between the germline ends. The CDR3 DNA reads as TGTGCCAGCAGTGACTCGCCCTATGGCTACACCTTC. Translated: CASSDSPYGYTF.

The genes are TRBV7-2 and TRBJ2-1, with TRBD2 identical over 11 bases. Germline V gives CDR1 SGHTA, CDR2 FQGNSA. The CDR3 loop spans 15 amino acids. The V and J ends lost 5 bases and 5 bases, in that order; junction bases with no gene match: 5. The CDR3 coding sequence is TGTGCCAGCAGCATGCCGACTAGCGGGAACAATGAGCAGTTCTTC. Its protein product is CASSMPTSGNNEQFF.

V is TRBV5-1 and J is TRBJ1-4; possible D gene TRBD1, 6 bases. V was pared by 1 base and J by 5 bases, with 15 bases between. This CDR3 is built from 16 residues. From germline, CDR1 is SGHRS and CDR2 YFSETQ. The CDR3 sequence is CASSLSTDRTNEKLFF. The DNA of the CDR3 is TGCGCCAGCAGCTTGTCCACTGACAGGACCAATGAAAAACTGTTTTTT.

The chain couples TRBV19 to TRBJ2-2, with TRBD2 matching 7 bases. V lost 7 bases to trimming and J lost 1 base; unmatched junction nucleotides: 3. Per the germline V gene, CDR1 is LNHDA and CDR2 is SQIVND (reference sequence). The CDR3 is made up of 14 amino acids. The CDR3 region has the DNA TGTGCCAGTAAAGAGCGGGGGAACACCGGGGAGCTGTTTTTT. Amino acids: CASKERGNTGELFF.

V usage is TRBV7-2 and J usage is TRBJ2-2; no clear D gene. The CDR3 runs to 15 residues. Germline V lookup: CDR1 SGHTA, CDR2 FQGNSA. Trimming removed 5 bases at V and 3 bases at J, with 13 bases between. This CDR3 reads CASSARLGDTGELFF. The CDR3 nucleotides read TGTGCCAGCAGCGCGAGGTTGGGTGACACCGGGGAGCTGTTTTTT. The full variable domain, with the rest looked up from reference TRBV7-2 and TRBJ2-2, is GAGVSQSPSNKVTEKGKDVELRCDPISGHTALYWYRQSLGQGLEFLIYFQGNSAPDKSGLPSDRFSAERTGGSVSTLTIQRTQQEDSAVYLCASSARLGDTGELFFGEGSRLTVL.

The gene calls are TRBV7-9 and TRBJ1-1; perhaps TRBD1 as D (5 bases). The CDR3 runs to 15 residues. Trimming took 1 base from V and 0 from J, leaving 9 bases between them. Germline assignment: CDR1 SEHNR and CDR2 FQNEAQ (reference sequence). This CDR3 is CASSLDYRMNTEAFF. In nucleotides, the CDR3 is TGTGCCAGCAGCTTAGACTACAGGATGAACACTGAAGCTTTCTTT.

This rearrangement joins TRBV10-2 to TRBJ1-2, with 10 bases identical to TRBD1. The CDR3 is 15 amino acids. Germline V gives CDR1 WSHSY, CDR2 SAAADI. Trimming removed 8 bases from V and 7 bases from J; junction bases left unmatched: 13. DNA of the CDR3: TGCGCCAGCTCTCTCCCCGGGGGGACAGGGGTTGGCTACACCTTC. This codes for CASSLPGGTGVGYTF.

CDR3 sequence (DNA): TGTGCCTGGAGTGTACACGAGCAGTACGTC. Amino acid sequence: CAWSVHEQYV. V and J are TRBV30 and TRBJ2-7; D gene ambiguous. V was clipped by 0 bases and J by 5 bases, with 2 bases between them. The CDR3 contains 10 residues. Germline values: CDR1 GTSNPN, CDR2 SVGIG (reference sequence).

The chain has TRBV5-1 and TRBJ1-3, with D perhaps TRBD1 (5 bases). V was shortened by 6 bases and J by 0 bases, with 10 bases between the two germline ends. This CDR3 has 14 residues. Germline-derived CDR1 and CDR2 are SGHRS and YFSETQ. The CDR3 DNA reads TGCGCCAGCAAAGGACAAAGCTCTGGAAACACCATATATTTT. As protein: CASKGQSSGNTIYF. Together with reference TRBV5-1 and TRBJ1-3, the CDR3 gives the full variable domain: KAGVTQTPRYLIKTRGQQVTLSCSPISGHRSVSWYQQTPGQGLQFLFEYFSETQRNKGNFPGRFSGRQFSNSRSEMNVSTLELGDSALYLCASKGQSSGNTIYFGEGSWLTVV.

The V call is TRBV28, the J call TRBJ2-3, with 12 bases matching TRBD2. Germline V gives CDR1 MDHEN, CDR2 SYDVKM. The CDR3 is 18 amino acids. The J segment lost 8 bases and the V segment lost 4 bases, leaving 16 bases of the junction unmatched. The CDR3 bases are TGTGCCAGCAGTTCCATCGGGCTAGCGGGGGGGAAGGTGGGTACGCAGTATTTT. Its translation: CASSSIGLAGGKVGTQYF.

This clone was recorded once. The chain has TRBV11-2 and TRBJ1-2; D is ambiguous. CDR3 size: 12 residues. Per germline, CDR1 SGHAT and CDR2 FQNNGV. The V end was cut by 0 bases, the J end by 7 bases, with 6 bases between. In DNA form, the CDR3 reads TGTGCCAGCAGCTTAGAGGGTTTTGGCTACACCTTC. Translation: CASSLEGFGYTF.

The V call is TRBV19, the J call TRBJ1-2; TRBD1 might be the D (6 bases). Trimming removed 3 bases at V and 4 bases at J, with 15 bases between. Germline-derived CDR1 and CDR2 are LNHDA and SQIVND (reference sequence). The CDR3 sequence is 15 residues long. The CDR3 coding sequence is TGTGCCAGTAGTATCGGGCAGGGGATGGGCTATGGCTACACCTTC. It yields the protein CASSIGQGMGYGYTF.

The V gene is TRBV11-2, the J gene TRBJ1-2, with 8 bases matching TRBD1. The CDR3 has 15 residues. Trimming at V came to 5 bases and at J to 6 bases, leaving 11 bases not matched to a gene. The germline CDR1 and CDR2 sequences are SGHAT and FQNNGV. For the CDR3, the DNA is TGTGCCAGCAGCCCAGCTCAGGGGGCAGGGAATGGCTACACCTTC. Translating gives CASSPAQGAGNGYTF.

This clone was seen once. The CDR3 reads CASSPPDRAGRLNTEAFF. The DNA of the CDR3 is TGTGCCAGCAGCCCCCCTGACAGGGCGGGTAGGTTGAACACTGAAGCTTTCTTT. This chain links TRBV9 with TRBJ1-1, with 7 nucleotides matching TRBD1. The ends lost 4 bases at V and 0 bases at J; junction bases unmatched: 15. Germline CDR1 reads SGDLS; CDR2 reads YYNGEE. This CDR3 spans 18 amino acids.

The chain uses TRBV18 and TRBJ1-2; TRBD1 aligns across 7 bases. Looked up from germline, CDR1 is KGHSH and CDR2 is LQKENI. CDR3 size: 15 residues. V was clipped by 5 bases and J by 1 base; unmatched bases: 7. The DNA of the CDR3 is TGTGCCAGCTCAAGGACAGGTGGACTTAACTATGGCTACACCTTC. Translating gives CASSRTGGLNYGYTF.

CDR3 loop: CASSLRRGADTQYF. The CDR3, as DNA: TGCGCCAGCAGCTTGAGACGGGGAGCAGATACGCAGTATTTT. The chain couples TRBV5-1 to TRBJ2-3; tentatively, D is TRBD2 (5 bases). V dropped 1 base and J dropped 4 bases, with 10 bases sitting between them. This CDR3 has 14 amino acids. Germline CDR1 reads SGHRS; CDR2 reads YFSETQ.

This clone was counted only a few times. The chain links TRBV30 to TRBJ1-6; maybe TRBD1 (6 bases). The V end lost 1 base, the J end lost 10 bases, and 14 bases lay between the germline ends. The CDR3 sequence is 14 residues long. CDR1 and CDR2 from the germline V gene are GTSNPN and SVGIG (reference sequence). CDR3 nucleotides: TGTGCCTGGAGTGCCCAGGGGAAGAACTCACCCCTCCACTTT. This translates into CAWSAQGKNSPLHF.

Relative to its sample, this clone is medium-sized (0.01 to 0.1%). The chain employs TRBV30 and TRBJ1-2, with a weak D call TRBD1 (5 bases). Trimming removed 0 bases from V and 4 bases from J, with 12 bases in between. The CDR3 spans 14 residues. Germline V gene data show CDR1 as GTSNPN and CDR2 as SVGIG (reference sequence). The CDR3 loop is CAWSVQGTGYGYTF. The CDR3 bases are TGTGCCTGGAGTGTACAAGGGACGGGCTATGGCTACACCTTC.

This chain uses TRBV19 with TRBJ2-3; TRBD1 matches at 9 bases. This CDR3 has 16 residues. From germline, CDR1 is LNHDA and CDR2 SQIVND (reference sequence). V dropped 4 bases and J dropped 0; count of bases not matched to a gene: 5. The CDR3 bases are TGTGCCAGTAGTAGGGGGACAGGGATTAGCACAGATACGCAGTATTTT. Residues: CASSRGTGISTDTQYF.

The rearrangement uses TRBV10-2 and TRBJ2-1, with D perhaps matching TRBD1 (6 bases). The ends were cut back, 0 bases at V and 7 bases at J, with 10 bases in the middle. The germline V gene has CDR1 WSHSY and CDR2 SAAADI. This CDR3 spans 14 amino acids. The CDR3 sequence: CASSESTGWNEQFF. The CDR3 DNA reads TGCGCCAGCAGTGAGTCCACAGGGTGGAATGAGCAGTTCTTC.